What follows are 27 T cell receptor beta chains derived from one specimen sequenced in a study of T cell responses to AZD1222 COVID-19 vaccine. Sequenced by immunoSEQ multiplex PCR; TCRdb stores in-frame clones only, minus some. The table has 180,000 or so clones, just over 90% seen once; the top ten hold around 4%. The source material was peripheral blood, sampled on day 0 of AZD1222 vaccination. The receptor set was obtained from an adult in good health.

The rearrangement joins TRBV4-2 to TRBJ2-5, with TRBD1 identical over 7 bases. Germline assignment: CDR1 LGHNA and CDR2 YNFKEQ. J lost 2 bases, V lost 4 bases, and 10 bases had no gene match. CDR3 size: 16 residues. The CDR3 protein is CASSRTGDLGQETQYF. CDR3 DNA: TGTGCCAGCAGCCGAACAGGGGATTTGGGACAAGAGACCCAGTACTTC.

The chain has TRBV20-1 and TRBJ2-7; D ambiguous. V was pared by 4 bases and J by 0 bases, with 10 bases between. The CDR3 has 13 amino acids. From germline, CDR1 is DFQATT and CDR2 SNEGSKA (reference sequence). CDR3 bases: TGCAGTGCTACTGATAGGAGCTCCTACGAGCAGTACTTC. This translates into CSATDRSSYEQYF.

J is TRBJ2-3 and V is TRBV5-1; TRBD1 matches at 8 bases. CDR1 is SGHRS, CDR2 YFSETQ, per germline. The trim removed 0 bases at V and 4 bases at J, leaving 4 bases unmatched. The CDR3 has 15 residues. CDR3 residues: CASSLAGQGSDTQYF. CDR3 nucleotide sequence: TGCGCCAGCAGCTTGGCCGGACAGGGATCAGATACGCAGTATTTT.

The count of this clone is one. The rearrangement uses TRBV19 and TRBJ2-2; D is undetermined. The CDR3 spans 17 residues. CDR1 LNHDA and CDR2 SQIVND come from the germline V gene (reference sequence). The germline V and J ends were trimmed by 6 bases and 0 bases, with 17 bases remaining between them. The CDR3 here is CASRIPLTRSNTGELFF. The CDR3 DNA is TGTGCCAGTAGGATTCCCCTTACGAGATCGAACACCGGGGAGCTGTTTTTT. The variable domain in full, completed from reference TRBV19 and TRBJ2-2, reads DGGITQSPKYLFRKEGQNVTLSCEQNLNHDAMYWYRQDPGQGLRLIYYSQIVNDFQKGDIAEGYSVSREKKESFPLTVTSAQKNPTAFYLCASRIPLTRSNTGELFFGEGSRLTVL.

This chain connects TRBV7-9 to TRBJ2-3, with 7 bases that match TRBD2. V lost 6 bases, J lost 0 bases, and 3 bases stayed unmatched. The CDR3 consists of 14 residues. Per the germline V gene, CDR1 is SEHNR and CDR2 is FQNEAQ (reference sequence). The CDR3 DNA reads TGTGCCAGCAGATATAGCGGGAGCACAGATACGCAGTATTTT. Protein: CASRYSGSTDTQYF.

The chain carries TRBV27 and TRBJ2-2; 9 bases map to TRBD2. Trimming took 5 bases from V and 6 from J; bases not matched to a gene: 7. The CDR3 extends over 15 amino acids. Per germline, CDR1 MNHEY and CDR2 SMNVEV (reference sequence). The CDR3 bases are TGTGCCAGCAGTCCGAGACTAGCGGCACCCGGGGAGCTGTTTTTT. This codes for CASSPRLAAPGELFF.

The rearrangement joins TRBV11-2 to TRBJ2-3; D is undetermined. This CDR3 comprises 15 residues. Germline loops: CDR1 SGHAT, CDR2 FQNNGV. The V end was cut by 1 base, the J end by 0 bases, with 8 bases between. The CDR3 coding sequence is TGTGCCAGCAGCTTAGTGGGTCTAAGCACAGATACGCAGTATTTT. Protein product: CASSLVGLSTDTQYF.

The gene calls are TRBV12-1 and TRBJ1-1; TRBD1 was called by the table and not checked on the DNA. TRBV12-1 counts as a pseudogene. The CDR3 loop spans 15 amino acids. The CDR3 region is CASSFLADMNTEAFF. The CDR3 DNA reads TGTGCCAGCAGCTTTCTGGCAGACATGAACACTGAAGCTTTCTTT.

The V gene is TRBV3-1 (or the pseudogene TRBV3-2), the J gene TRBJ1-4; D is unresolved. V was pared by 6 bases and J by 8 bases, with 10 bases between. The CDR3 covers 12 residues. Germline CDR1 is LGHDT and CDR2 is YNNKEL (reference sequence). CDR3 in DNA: TGTGCCAGCAGTCGTGGAGCAGAAAAACTGTTTTTT. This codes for CASSRGAEKLFF.

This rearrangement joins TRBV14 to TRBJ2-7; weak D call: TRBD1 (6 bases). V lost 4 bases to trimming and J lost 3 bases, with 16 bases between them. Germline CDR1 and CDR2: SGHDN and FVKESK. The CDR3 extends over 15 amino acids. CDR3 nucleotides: TGTGCCAGCAGCCTGACAGGCTTCCCGAACTACGAGCAGTACTTC. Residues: CASSLTGFPNYEQYF.

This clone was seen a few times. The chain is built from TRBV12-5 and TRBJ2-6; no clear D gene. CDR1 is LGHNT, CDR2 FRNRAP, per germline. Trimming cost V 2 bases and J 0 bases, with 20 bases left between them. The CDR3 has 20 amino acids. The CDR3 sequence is CASGLLYLVSARSGANVLTF. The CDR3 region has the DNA TGTGCTAGTGGTTTGCTATATCTAGTCTCTGCTCGCTCTGGGGCCAACGTCCTGACTTTC.

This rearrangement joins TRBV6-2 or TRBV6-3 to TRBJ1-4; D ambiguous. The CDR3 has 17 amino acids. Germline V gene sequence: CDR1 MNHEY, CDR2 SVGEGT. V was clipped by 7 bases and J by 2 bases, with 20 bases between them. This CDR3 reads CASTPGREVWTNEKLFF. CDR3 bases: TGTGCCAGCACCCCAGGAAGGGAAGTCTGGACTAATGAAAAACTGTTTTTT.

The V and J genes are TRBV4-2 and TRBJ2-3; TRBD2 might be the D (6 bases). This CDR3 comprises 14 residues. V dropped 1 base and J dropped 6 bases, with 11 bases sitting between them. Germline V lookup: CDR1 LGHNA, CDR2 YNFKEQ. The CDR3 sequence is CASSQASVPDTQYF. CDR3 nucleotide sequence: TGTGCCAGCAGCCAAGCTAGCGTCCCCGATACGCAGTATTTT.

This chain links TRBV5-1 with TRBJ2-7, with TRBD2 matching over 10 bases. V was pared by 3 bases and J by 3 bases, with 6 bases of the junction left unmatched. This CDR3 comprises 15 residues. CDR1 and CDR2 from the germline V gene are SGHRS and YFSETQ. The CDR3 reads CASSSLAGGSYEQYF. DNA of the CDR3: TGCGCCAGCAGCTCCTTAGCGGGAGGTAGCTACGAGCAGTACTTC.

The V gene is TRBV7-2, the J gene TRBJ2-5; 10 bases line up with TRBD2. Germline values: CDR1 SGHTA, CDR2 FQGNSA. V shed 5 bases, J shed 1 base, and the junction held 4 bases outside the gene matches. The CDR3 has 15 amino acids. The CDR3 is CASSERLAGQETQYF. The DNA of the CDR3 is TGTGCCAGCAGCGAGAGACTAGCGGGCCAAGAGACCCAGTACTTC.

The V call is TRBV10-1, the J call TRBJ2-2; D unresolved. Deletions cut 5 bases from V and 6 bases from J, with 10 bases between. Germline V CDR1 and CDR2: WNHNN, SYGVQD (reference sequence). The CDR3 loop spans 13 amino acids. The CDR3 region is CASSPIRSGELFF. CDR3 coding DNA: TGCGCCAGCAGTCCGATTAGGTCCGGGGAGCTGTTTTTT.

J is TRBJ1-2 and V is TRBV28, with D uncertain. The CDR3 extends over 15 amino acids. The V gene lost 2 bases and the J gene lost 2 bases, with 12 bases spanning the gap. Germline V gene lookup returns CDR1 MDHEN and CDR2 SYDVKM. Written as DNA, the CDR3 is TGTGCCAGCAGTTTAAGCGGGGTAACGAACTATGGCTACACCTTC. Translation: CASSLSGVTNYGYTF.

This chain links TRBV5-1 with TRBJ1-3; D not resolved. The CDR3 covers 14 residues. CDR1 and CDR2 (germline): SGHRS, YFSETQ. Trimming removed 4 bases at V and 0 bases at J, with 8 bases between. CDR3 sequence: CASSLAVSGNTIYF. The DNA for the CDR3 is TGCGCCAGCAGCCTAGCTGTCTCTGGAAACACCATATATTTT.

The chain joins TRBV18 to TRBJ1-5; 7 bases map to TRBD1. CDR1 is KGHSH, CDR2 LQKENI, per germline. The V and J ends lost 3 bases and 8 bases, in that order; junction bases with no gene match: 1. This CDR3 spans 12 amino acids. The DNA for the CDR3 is TGTGCCAGCTCACCCACAGGGGAGCCCCAGCATTTT. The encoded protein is CASSPTGEPQHF.

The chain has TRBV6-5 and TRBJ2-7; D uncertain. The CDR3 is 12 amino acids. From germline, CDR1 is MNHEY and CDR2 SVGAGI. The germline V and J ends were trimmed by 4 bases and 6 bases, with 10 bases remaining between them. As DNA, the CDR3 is TGTGCCAGCAGTTCCACCCCTGGCGAGCAGTACTTC. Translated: CASSSTPGEQYF.

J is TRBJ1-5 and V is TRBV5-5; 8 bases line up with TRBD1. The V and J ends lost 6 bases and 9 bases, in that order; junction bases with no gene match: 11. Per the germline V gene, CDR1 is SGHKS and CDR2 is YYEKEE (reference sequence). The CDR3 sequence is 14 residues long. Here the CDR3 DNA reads TGTGCCAGCAAGGGTTCAGGGGGCGTGGGGCCCCAGCATTTT. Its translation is CASKGSGGVGPQHF.

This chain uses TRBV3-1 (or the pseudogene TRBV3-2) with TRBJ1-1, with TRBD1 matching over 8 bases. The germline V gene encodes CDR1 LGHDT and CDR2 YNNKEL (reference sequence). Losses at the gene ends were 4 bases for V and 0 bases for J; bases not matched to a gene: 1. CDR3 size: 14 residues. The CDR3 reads CASSPRGLNTEAFF. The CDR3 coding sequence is TGTGCCAGCAGCCCCAGGGGGCTGAACACTGAAGCTTTCTTT.

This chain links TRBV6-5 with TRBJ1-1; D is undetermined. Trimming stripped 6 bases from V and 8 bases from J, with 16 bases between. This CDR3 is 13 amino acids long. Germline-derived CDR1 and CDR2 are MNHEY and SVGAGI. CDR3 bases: TGTGCCAGCAGCAGAGGGTTATCGGGGGAAGCTTTCTTT. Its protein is CASSRGLSGEAFF.

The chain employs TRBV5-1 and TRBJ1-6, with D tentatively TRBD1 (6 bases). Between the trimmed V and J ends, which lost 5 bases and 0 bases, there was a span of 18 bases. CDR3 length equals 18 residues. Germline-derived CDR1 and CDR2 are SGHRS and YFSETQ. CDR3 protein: CASSQLGTSSSYNSPLHF. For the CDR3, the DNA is TGCGCCAGCAGTCAACTCGGGACAAGTAGCTCCTATAATTCACCCCTCCACTTT.

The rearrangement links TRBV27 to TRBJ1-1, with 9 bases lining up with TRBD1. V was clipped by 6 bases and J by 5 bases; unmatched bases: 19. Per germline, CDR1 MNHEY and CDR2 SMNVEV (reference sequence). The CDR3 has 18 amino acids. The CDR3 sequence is CASSQSDRGFWGWTEAFF. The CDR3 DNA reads TGTGCCAGCAGCCAATCCGACAGGGGGTTTTGGGGGTGGACTGAAGCTTTCTTT.

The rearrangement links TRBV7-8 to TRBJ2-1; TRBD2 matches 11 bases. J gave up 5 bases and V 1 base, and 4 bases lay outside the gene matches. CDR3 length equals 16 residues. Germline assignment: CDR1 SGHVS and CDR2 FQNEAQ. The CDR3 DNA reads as TGTGCCAGCAGCTTAGATCCGACTAGCGGGAACAATGAGCAGTTCTTC. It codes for CASSLDPTSGNNEQFF. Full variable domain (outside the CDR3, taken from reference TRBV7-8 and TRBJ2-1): GAGVSQSPRYKVAKRGQDVALRCDPISGHVSLFWYQQALGQGPEFLTYFQNEAQLDKSGLPSDRFFAERPEGSVSTLKIQRTQQEDSAVYLCASSLDPTSGNNEQFFGPGTRLTVL.

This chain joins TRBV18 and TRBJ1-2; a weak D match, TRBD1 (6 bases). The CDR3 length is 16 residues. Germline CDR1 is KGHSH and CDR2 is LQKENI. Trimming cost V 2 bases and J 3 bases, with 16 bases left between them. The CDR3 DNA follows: TGTGCCAGCTCACCATACGGCACGGGGGCGGACTATGGCTACACCTTC. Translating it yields CASSPYGTGADYGYTF. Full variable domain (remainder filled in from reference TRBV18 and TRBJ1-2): NAGVMQNPRHLVRRRGQEARLRCSPMKGHSHVYWYRQLPEEGLKFMVYLQKENIIDESGMPKERFSAEFPKEGPSILRIQQVVRGDSAAYFCASSPYGTGADYGYTFGSGTRLTVV.